Below are 32 T cell receptor beta chains sequenced from a single sample in a study of OX40 agonist ivuxolimab in advanced cancers. The assay was immunoSEQ multiplex PCR, and TCRdb's table has in-frame clones only and misses some. Counted here are around 70,000 clones, roughly 84% occurring once; the ten biggest clones make up 0.78%. The sequencing used CD4+ or CD8+ T cells sorted from blood, collected in a trial of the OX40 agonist ivuxolimab. Every receptor here comes from an adult with an advanced solid tumor such as melanoma, head and neck, liver or kidney cancer.

The chain uses TRBV7-8 and TRBJ2-3; 9 bases line up with TRBD2. CDR3 length equals 16 residues. The trim removed 4 bases at V and 0 bases at J, leaving 5 bases unmatched. Germline assignment: CDR1 SGHVS and CDR2 FQNEAQ. The CDR3 loop reads CASSSRSGSSTDTQYF. CDR3 nucleotides: TGTGCCAGCAGCTCCCGTAGCGGGAGTAGCACAGATACGCAGTATTTT.

V gene TRBV27 combines with J gene TRBJ1-2; D is ambiguous. V was trimmed by 2 bases and J by 4 bases, leaving 8 bases between them. Germline loops: CDR1 MNHEY, CDR2 SMNVEV (reference sequence). CDR3 length equals 13 residues. The CDR3 reads CASSLARTYGYTF. As DNA, the CDR3 is TGTGCCAGCAGTTTAGCACGGACCTATGGCTACACCTTC.

The rearrangement joins TRBV18 to TRBJ1-1; 8 bases fit TRBD1. Germline assignment: CDR1 KGHSH and CDR2 LQKENI. This CDR3 has 16 residues. Trimming took 5 bases from V and 1 from J; bases not matched to a gene: 9. CDR3 protein: CASSANRQGANTEAFF. DNA of the CDR3: TGTGCCAGCTCAGCTAATCGCCAGGGGGCGAACACTGAAGCTTTCTTT.

This sequence joins TRBV27 and TRBJ2-3, with 7 bases that match TRBD2. V lost 6 bases, J lost 4 bases, and 7 bases stayed unmatched. This CDR3 spans 14 amino acids. Germline V gene data show CDR1 as MNHEY and CDR2 as SMNVEV (reference sequence). The CDR3 DNA is TGTGCCAGCAGACCCTGGGGGGGAGCAGATACGCAGTATTTT. This translates into CASRPWGGADTQYF.

The V call is TRBV29-1, the J call TRBJ1-1; 7 bases are shared with TRBD1. Per germline, CDR1 SQVTM and CDR2 ANQGSEA. The CDR3 extends over 12 amino acids. With 1 base clipped from V and 11 bases from J, the junction kept 7 bases outside the gene matches. CDR3 DNA: TGCAGCGTTGAAGGGACAGGAGGGGTGGCTTTCTTT. This translates into CSVEGTGGVAFF.

The genes are TRBV7-3 and TRBJ2-3; D assignment may be TRBD1 or TRBD2 (5 bases each). Trimming shortened V by 4 bases and J by 2 bases, and 19 bases separated the two germline ends. CDR3 length: 17 residues. Germline-derived CDR1 and CDR2 are SGHTA and FQGTGA. The CDR3 DNA sequence: TGTGCCAGCAGCTCCCGGGGATTTTCTGGGGCCACAGATACGCAGTATTTT. Amino acids: CASSSRGFSGATDTQYF.

This rearrangement joins TRBV6-5 to TRBJ2-7; D remains ambiguous. V lost 7 bases, J lost 9 bases, and 19 bases lay in between. Germline CDR1 is MNHEY and CDR2 is SVGAGI. The CDR3 runs 13 residues. CDR3 sequence (DNA): TGTGCCAGCATGAGTGAACAAACCGGTGCGCAGTACTTC. It codes for CASMSEQTGAQYF.

V is TRBV7-2 and J is TRBJ2-5; D is uncertain. Trimming removed 5 bases at V and 2 bases at J, with 9 bases between. CDR3 length: 13 residues. Germline lookup yields CDR1 SGHTA and CDR2 FQGNSA. The CDR3 DNA reads as TGTGCCAGCAGCCCGAAGGTACAAGAGACCCAGTACTTC. Protein: CASSPKVQETQYF.

The chain combines TRBV19 with TRBJ2-2, with 8 bases identical to TRBD1. There are 15 residues in the CDR3. The junction had 8 bases not matched to a gene; V was cut back by 4 bases and J by 7 bases. The germline gives CDR1 LNHDA, CDR2 SQIVND (reference sequence). CDR3 protein: CASSTGQAILGELFF. CDR3 bases: TGTGCCAGTAGTACGGGACAGGCTATCCTCGGGGAGCTGTTTTTT.

The chain uses TRBV28 and TRBJ2-7, with 9 bases lining up with TRBD2. V lost 6 bases, J lost 9 bases, and 30 bases stayed unmatched. Germline CDR1 and CDR2: MDHEN and SYDVKM. This CDR3 is built from 20 residues. CDR3 loop: CASSPLSPILGLADLRGQYF. The CDR3 DNA reads as TGTGCCAGCAGCCCATTGTCCCCGATATTGGGACTAGCTGACCTACGGGGGCAGTACTTC.

The CDR3 loop reads CASGLNTGELFF. For the CDR3, the DNA is TGTGCCAGCGGGTTGAACACCGGGGAGCTGTTTTTT. V is TRBV9 and J is TRBJ2-2; D is unresolved. Germline CDR1 and CDR2: SGDLS and YYNGEE. CDR3 length: 12 residues. Trimming removed 7 bases at V and 1 base at J, with 5 bases between.

The chain is built from TRBV6-1 and TRBJ1-2, with D unclear. CDR1 MNHNS and CDR2 SASEGT come from the germline V gene. V was trimmed by 1 base and J by 4 bases, leaving 10 bases between them. This CDR3 comprises 14 residues. DNA for the CDR3: TGTGCCAGCAGTGAAGTCGGGCAAATCTATGGCTACACCTTC. It yields the protein CASSEVGQIYGYTF.

A single count supports this clone. The chain combines TRBV6-5 with TRBJ1-4, with TRBD1 matching over 8 bases. V trimming: 5 bases; J trimming: 8 bases; junction bases outside the gene matches: 7. Germline CDR1 is MNHEY and CDR2 is SVGAGI. CDR3 size: 14 residues. In DNA form, the CDR3 reads TGTGCCAGCAGTCGGGACAGGTTGGGCGAAAAACTGTTTTTT. Its translation: CASSRDRLGEKLFF.

The chain uses TRBV28 and TRBJ1-2; D is perhaps TRBD1 (6 bases). Germline CDR1 is MDHEN and CDR2 is SYDVKM. This CDR3 spans 17 amino acids. V dropped 4 bases and J dropped 4 bases, with 22 bases sitting between them. CDR3 nucleotides: TGTGCCAGCAGTTCCCCGGGGGCAGTCAAACGGGCCTATGGCTACACCTTC. It is translated as CASSSPGAVKRAYGYTF.

This rearrangement joins TRBV6-5 to TRBJ2-7, with D unclear. CDR3 length equals 13 residues. V lost 7 bases to trimming and J lost 0 bases, with 10 bases between them. Germline V gene data show CDR1 as MNHEY and CDR2 as SVGAGI. CDR3 coding DNA: TGTGCCAGCACCAATCTAGGCTCCTACGAGCAGTACTTC. Amino acid sequence: CASTNLGSYEQYF.

V gene TRBV7-9 combines with J gene TRBJ2-3, with D uncertain. CDR1 and CDR2 from the germline V gene are SEHNR and FQNEAQ (reference sequence). Trimming left V 1 base short and J 2 bases short, with 7 bases between. The CDR3 length is 14 residues. Here the CDR3 reads CASSLDHSTDTQYF. CDR3 sequence (DNA): TGTGCCAGCAGCTTAGATCATTCCACAGATACGCAGTATTTT.

The rearrangement joins TRBV18 to TRBJ1-2; D is possibly TRBD1 (6 bases). CDR3 length: 14 amino acids. V was pared by 3 bases and J by 4 bases, with 12 bases between. Germline CDR1 and CDR2: KGHSH and LQKENI. CDR3 DNA sequence: TGTGCCAGCTCACCGGTACAGGGCAGCTATGGCTACACCTTC. Its translation: CASSPVQGSYGYTF.

This chain connects TRBV4-1 to TRBJ1-5; no reliable D call. V lost 2 bases to trimming and J lost 7 bases, with 15 bases between them. From germline, CDR1 is MGHRA and CDR2 YSYEKL. This CDR3 has 15 amino acids. DNA for the CDR3: TGCGCCAGCAGCCAATCCTGGAGCGTGAGCCAGCCCCAGCATTTT. Translated: CASSQSWSVSQPQHF.

The chain is built from TRBV7-9 and TRBJ1-4; weak D call: TRBD1 (6 bases). The germline gives CDR1 SEHNR, CDR2 FQNEAQ (reference sequence). The ends were cut back, 5 bases at V and 3 bases at J, with 16 bases in the middle. There are 16 residues in the CDR3. CDR3 amino acids: CASSQILTGANEKLFF. The CDR3 nucleotides are TGTGCCAGCAGCCAGATTCTGACAGGTGCTAATGAAAAACTGTTTTTT. The entire variable domain, with the rest obtained from reference TRBV7-9 and TRBJ1-4, is as follows: DTGVSQNPRHKITKRGQNVTFRCDPISEHNRLYWYRQTLGQGPEFLTYFQNEAQLEKSRLLSDRFSAERPKGSFSTLEIQRTEQGDSAMYLCASSQILTGANEKLFFGSGTQLSVL.

The genes are TRBV15 and TRBJ2-7, with a tentative D call TRBD2 (5 bases). Trimming took 3 bases from V and 11 from J, leaving 17 bases between them. The CDR3 has 13 amino acids. Germline V gives CDR1 LNHNV, CDR2 YYDKDF (reference sequence). As DNA, the CDR3 is TGTGCCACCAGCAGGGAGTCCTTGAGGGAAAAGTACTTC. It codes for CATSRESLREKYF.

This chain links TRBV7-6 with TRBJ1-1, with TRBD1 identical over 7 bases. In germline, CDR1 is SGHVS, CDR2 FNYEAQ. This CDR3 comprises 17 residues. The ends lost 5 bases at V and 0 bases at J; junction bases unmatched: 12. CDR3 in DNA: TGTGCCAGCAGCCTCAGCCAAATGACAGGGATGAACACTGAAGCTTTCTTT. This translates into CASSLSQMTGMNTEAFF.

The chain links TRBV14 to TRBJ1-2, with D possibly matching TRBD1 (6 bases). Germline values: CDR1 SGHDN, CDR2 FVKESK. The CDR3 loop spans 15 amino acids. Trimming removed 2 bases at V and 5 bases at J, with 15 bases between. The CDR3 reads CASSQTGIYGYGYTF. DNA of the CDR3: TGTGCCAGCAGCCAAACAGGGATTTATGGGTATGGCTACACCTTC.

This clone has more than one count but fewer than ten. The V call is TRBV11-2, the J call TRBJ1-1; tentative D call: TRBD1 (5 bases). The germline V and J ends were trimmed by 5 bases and 1 base, with 11 bases remaining between them. CDR1 SGHAT and CDR2 FQNNGV come from the germline V gene. This CDR3 is built from 14 residues. The CDR3 loop is CASSAVGGNTEAFF. The CDR3 DNA sequence: TGTGCCAGCAGCGCTGTGGGGGGGAACACTGAAGCTTTCTTT. Drawing the rest from reference TRBV11-2 and TRBJ1-1, the complete variable domain is EAGVAQSPRYKIIEKRQSVAFWCNPISGHATLYWYQQILGQGPKLLIQFQNNGVVDDSQLPKDRFSAERLKGVDSTLKIQPAKLEDSAVYLCASSAVGGNTEAFFGQGTRLTVV.

This clone was detected a few times. This chain links TRBV7-9 with TRBJ1-6; D unclear. This CDR3 region has 13 residues. V dropped 4 bases and J dropped 9 bases, with 10 bases sitting between them. The germline CDR1 and CDR2 sequences are SEHNR and FQNEAQ (reference sequence). The CDR3 spells CASSYSGTSPLHF. The CDR3 bases are TGTGCCAGCAGCTATAGCGGTACTTCACCCCTCCACTTT.

This chain connects TRBV29-1 to TRBJ2-2; D may be TRBD2 (6 bases). CDR1 is SQVTM and CDR2 is ANQGSEA in the germline V gene. This CDR3 has 15 amino acids. The germline V and J ends were trimmed by 8 bases and 5 bases, with 21 bases remaining between them. CDR3 in DNA: TGCAGCAAAAGGCGGAAAGGGGCGGGGACCGGGGAGCTGTTTTTT. The encoded protein is CSKRRKGAGTGELFF.

This clone was found a few times. The V call is TRBV9, the J call TRBJ2-5; 7 positions match TRBD2. The trim removed 3 bases at V and 5 bases at J, leaving 13 bases unmatched. CDR3 size: 16 residues. From germline, CDR1 is SGDLS and CDR2 YYNGEE. CDR3 region: CASSAHQTDGRETQYF. DNA of the CDR3: TGTGCCAGCAGCGCGCACCAGACAGACGGGAGGGAGACCCAGTACTTC.

The chain employs TRBV4-3 and TRBJ2-1, with 12 bases identical to TRBD2. Germline assignment: CDR1 LGHNA and CDR2 YSLEER. There are 21 residues in the CDR3. With V trimmed by 3 bases and J by 5 bases, 20 bases remained unmatched. CDR3 residues: CASSHEKTSGGPRENNNEQFF. CDR3 DNA: TGCGCCAGCAGCCACGAGAAAACTAGCGGGGGGCCCAGGGAAAACAACAATGAGCAGTTCTTC.

This chain joins TRBV7-8 and TRBJ2-2; 9 positions agree with TRBD1. Germline V gene data show CDR1 as SGHVS and CDR2 as FQNEAQ. This CDR3 region has 14 residues. Trimming at V came to 5 bases and at J to 5 bases, leaving 3 bases not matched to a gene. This CDR3 is CASSHRGQTGELFF. The CDR3 coding sequence is TGTGCCAGCAGCCACAGGGGGCAAACCGGGGAGCTGTTTTTT.

This clone was found a few times. The CDR3 DNA reads TGCAGCCTGGGTGCAGACAATGAGCAGTTCTTC. Encoded protein: CSLGADNEQFF. The V and J genes are TRBV29-1 and TRBJ2-1; D uncertain. In germline, CDR1 is SQVTM, CDR2 ANQGSEA. The CDR3 length is 11 residues. Trimming pared 8 bases from V and 5 bases from J, leaving 10 bases between.

The chain combines TRBV25-1 with TRBJ2-7, with 10 bases aligning to TRBD1. The CDR3 is 14 amino acids. The germline V gene encodes CDR1 MGHDK and CDR2 SYGVNS. The junction had 8 bases not matched to a gene; V was cut back by 5 bases and J by 7 bases. CDR3 region: CASSSRQGAAEQYF. The CDR3 DNA follows: TGTGCCAGCAGTTCCCGACAGGGGGCGGCAGAGCAGTACTTC.

This clone came up a few times. The V call is TRBV19, the J call TRBJ1-3, with D uncertain. Germline CDR1 and CDR2: LNHDA and SQIVND (reference sequence). CDR3 length: 16 residues. V was trimmed by 2 bases and J by 0 bases, leaving 11 bases between them. The chain's CDR3 is CASSIKGGNSGNTIYF. The CDR3 DNA reads as TGTGCCAGTAGTATAAAGGGCGGAAACTCTGGAAACACCATATATTTT.

The chain uses TRBV14 and TRBJ2-3, with D possibly being TRBD2 (7 bases). CDR3 length equals 15 residues. Germline CDR1 SGHDN, CDR2 FVKESK. Deletions cut 1 base from V and 4 bases from J, with 12 bases between. In nucleotides, the CDR3 is TGTGCCAGCAGCCAAGCGGGGGGCTCCGCAGATACGCAGTATTTT. Protein sequence: CASSQAGGSADTQYF.